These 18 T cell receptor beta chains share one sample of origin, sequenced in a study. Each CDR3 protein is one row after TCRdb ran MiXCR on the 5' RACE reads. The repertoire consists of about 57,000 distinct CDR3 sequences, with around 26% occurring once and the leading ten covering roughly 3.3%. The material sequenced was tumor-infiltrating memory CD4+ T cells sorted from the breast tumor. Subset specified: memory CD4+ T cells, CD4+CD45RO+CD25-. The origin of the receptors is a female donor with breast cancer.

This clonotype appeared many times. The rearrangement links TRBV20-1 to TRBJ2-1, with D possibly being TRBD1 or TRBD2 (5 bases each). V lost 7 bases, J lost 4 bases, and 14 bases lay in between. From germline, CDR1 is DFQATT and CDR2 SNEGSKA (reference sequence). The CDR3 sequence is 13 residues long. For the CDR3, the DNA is TGCAGTGTTTTACCGGGACGGTACAATGAGCAGTTCTTC. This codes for CSVLPGRYNEQFF.

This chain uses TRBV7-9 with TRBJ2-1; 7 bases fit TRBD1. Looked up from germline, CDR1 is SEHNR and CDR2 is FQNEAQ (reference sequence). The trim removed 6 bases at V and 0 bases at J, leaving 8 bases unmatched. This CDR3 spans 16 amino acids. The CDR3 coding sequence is TGTGCCAGCAGATCTAGGGGGCGCGGCTCCTACAATGAGCAGTTCTTC. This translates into CASRSRGRGSYNEQFF.

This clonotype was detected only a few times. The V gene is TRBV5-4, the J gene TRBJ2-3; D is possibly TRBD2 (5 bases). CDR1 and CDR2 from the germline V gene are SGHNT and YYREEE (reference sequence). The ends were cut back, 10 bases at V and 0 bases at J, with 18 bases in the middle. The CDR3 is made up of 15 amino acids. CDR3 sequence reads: CAWRTDLLSTDTQYF. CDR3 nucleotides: TGTGCCTGGAGGACGGACTTACTAAGCACAGATACGCAGTATTTT.

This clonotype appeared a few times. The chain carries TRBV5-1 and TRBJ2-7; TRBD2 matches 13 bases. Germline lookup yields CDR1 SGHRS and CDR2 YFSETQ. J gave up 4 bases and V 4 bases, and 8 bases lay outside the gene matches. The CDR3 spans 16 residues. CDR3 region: CASSILAGGRRYEQYF. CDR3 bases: TGCGCCAGCAGCATACTAGCGGGAGGGCGTCGATACGAGCAGTACTTC.

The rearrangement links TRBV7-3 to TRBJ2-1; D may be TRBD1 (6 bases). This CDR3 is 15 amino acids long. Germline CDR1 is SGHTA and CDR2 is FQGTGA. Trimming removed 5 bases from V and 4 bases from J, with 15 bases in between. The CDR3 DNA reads TGTGCCAGCAGCCGAACAGGGCAAAGGTACAATGAGCAGTTCTTC. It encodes CASSRTGQRYNEQFF. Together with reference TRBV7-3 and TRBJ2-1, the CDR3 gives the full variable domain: GAGVSQTPSNKVTEKGKYVELRCDPISGHTALYWYRQSLGQGPEFLIYFQGTGAADDSGLPNDRFFAVRPEGSVSTLKIQRTERGDSAVYLCASSRTGQRYNEQFFGPGTRLTVL.

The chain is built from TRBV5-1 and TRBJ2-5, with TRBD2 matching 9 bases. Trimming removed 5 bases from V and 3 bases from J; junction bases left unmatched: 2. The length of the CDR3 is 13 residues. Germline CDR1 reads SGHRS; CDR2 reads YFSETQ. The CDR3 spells CASRLAGEETQYF. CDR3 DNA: TGCGCCAGCAGACTAGCGGGTGAAGAGACCCAGTACTTC.

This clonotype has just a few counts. CDR3 amino acids: CASSFEPLTTDTQYF. The CDR3, as DNA: TGTGCCAGCAGCTTTGAACCCCTCACGACAGATACGCAGTATTTT. The chain employs TRBV5-4 and TRBJ2-3; D call uncertain. The CDR3 contains 15 residues. Trimming stripped 2 bases from V and 3 bases from J, with 13 bases between. CDR1 and CDR2 from the germline V gene are SGHNT and YYREEE (reference sequence).

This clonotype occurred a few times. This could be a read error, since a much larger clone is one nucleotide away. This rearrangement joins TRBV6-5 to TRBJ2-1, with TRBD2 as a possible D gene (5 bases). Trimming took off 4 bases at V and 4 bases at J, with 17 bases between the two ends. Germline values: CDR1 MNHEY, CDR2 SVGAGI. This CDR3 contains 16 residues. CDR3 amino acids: CASSCTTRLFYNEQFF. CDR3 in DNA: TGTGCCAGCAGTTGCACCACTAGGCTATTTTACAATGAGCAGTTCTTC.

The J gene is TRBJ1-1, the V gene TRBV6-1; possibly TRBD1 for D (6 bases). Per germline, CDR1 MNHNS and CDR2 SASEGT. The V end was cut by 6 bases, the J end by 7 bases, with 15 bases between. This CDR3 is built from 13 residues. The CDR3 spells CASRTGGSSEAFF. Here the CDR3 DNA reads TGTGCCAGCAGGACAGGAGGGAGTAGTGAAGCTTTCTTT.

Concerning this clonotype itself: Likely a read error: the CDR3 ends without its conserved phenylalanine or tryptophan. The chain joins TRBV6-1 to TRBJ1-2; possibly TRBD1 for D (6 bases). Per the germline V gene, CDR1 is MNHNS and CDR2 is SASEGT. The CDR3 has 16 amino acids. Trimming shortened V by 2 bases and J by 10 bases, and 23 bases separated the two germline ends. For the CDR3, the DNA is TGTGCCAGCAGTGAAAGCCGGTCCGGGCTGGCAGGGGACTACACCGTC. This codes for CASSESRSGLAGDYTV.

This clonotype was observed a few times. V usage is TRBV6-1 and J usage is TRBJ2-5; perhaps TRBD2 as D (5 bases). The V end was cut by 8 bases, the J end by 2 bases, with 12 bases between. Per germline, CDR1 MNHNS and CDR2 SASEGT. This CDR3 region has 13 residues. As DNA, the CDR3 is TGTGCCAGCCGTCGGGGAAATCAAGAGACCCAGTACTTC. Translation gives CASRRGNQETQYF.

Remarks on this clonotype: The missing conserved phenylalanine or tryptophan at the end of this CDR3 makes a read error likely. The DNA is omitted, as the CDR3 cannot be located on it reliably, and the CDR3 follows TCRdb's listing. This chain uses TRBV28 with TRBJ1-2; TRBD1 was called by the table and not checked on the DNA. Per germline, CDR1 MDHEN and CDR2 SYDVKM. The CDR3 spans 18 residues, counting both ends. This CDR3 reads CASTSSGALRSERPAVSL.

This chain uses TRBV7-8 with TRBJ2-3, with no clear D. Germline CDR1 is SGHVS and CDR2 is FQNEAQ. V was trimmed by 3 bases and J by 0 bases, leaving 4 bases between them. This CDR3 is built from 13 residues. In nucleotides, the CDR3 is TGTGCCAGCAGCTTCTCGAGCACAGATACGCAGTATTTT. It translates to CASSFSSTDTQYF.

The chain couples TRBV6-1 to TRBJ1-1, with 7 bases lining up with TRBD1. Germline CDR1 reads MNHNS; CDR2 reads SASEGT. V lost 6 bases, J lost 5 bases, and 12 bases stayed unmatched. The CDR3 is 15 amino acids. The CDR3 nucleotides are TGTGCCAGCAGCTCCCCTAGACAGGGAGGGACTGAAGCTTTCTTT. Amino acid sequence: CASSSPRQGGTEAFF.

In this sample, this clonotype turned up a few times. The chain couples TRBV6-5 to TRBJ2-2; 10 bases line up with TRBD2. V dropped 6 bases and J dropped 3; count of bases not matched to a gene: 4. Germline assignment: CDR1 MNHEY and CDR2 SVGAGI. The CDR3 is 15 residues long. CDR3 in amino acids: CASSRTSGYTGELFF. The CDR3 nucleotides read TGTGCCAGCAGCCGGACTAGCGGATACACCGGGGAGCTGTTTTTT.

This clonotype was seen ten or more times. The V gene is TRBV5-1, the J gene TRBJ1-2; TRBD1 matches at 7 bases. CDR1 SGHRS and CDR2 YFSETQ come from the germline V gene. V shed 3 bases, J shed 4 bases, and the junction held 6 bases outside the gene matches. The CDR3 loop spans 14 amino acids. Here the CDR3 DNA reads TGCGCCAGCAGCTATGGACAGGCTGCCTATGGCTACACCTTC. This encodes CASSYGQAAYGYTF.

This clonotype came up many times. The DNA for the CDR3 is TGTGCCAGCAGTTTACCCCCCACAGTCGGCGGCAATGAGCAGTTCTTC. Encoded protein: CASSLPPTVGGNEQFF. The chain recombines TRBV27 with TRBJ2-1; D ambiguous. The CDR3 spans 16 residues. Germline CDR1 reads MNHEY; CDR2 reads SMNVEV (reference sequence). V was clipped by 2 bases and J by 6 bases, with 17 bases between them.

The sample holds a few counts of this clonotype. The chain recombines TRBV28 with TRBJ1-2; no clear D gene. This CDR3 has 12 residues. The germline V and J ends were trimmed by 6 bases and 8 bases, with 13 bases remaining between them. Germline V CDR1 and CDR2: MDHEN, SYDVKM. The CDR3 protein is CASSQFGGGYTF. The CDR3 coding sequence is TGTGCCAGCAGCCAGTTTGGTGGAGGCTACACCTTC.